The present T cell receptor beta chain was sequenced within a study of blood T cell repertoires in COVID-19. Study-wide context: The samples span acute and convalescent COVID-19 from the United States, Italy and Spain.

Libraries were prepared by immunoSEQ multiplex PCR; TCRdb keeps only in-frame clonotypes and omits some of them. The table lists 70,000 to 95,000 clones, roughly four fifths of them singletons, with less than 15% in the top ten. The trim removed 5 bases at V and 10 bases at J, leaving 10 bases unmatched. Germline-derived CDR1 and CDR2 are SGHTA and FQGNSA. The CDR3 has 13 residues. The sequence was collected from a human donor in a cohort sampled during active COVID-19. V and J are TRBV7-2 and TRBJ1-1; 7 positions agree with TRBD1. The material sequenced was peripheral blood. This chain's CDR3 is CASSPHTGVRAFF. The CDR3 DNA reads TGTGCCAGCAGCCCTCATACAGGGGTTCGAGCTTTCTTT.